The clone carrying this T cell receptor beta chain occurred a few times. The data originate from a study of T cell clonotyping in hematopoietic cell transplantation. Libraries were prepared by immunoSEQ multiplex PCR; TCRdb keeps only in-frame clonotypes and omits some of them. The sample has more than 10,000 clones, approximately 67% seen once. V shed 5 bases, J shed 8 bases, and the junction held 14 bases outside the gene matches. Germline V gene data show CDR1 as MNHEY and CDR2 as SMNVEV (reference sequence). This CDR3 comprises 16 residues. The source was peripheral blood mononuclear cells, collected 180 days after allogeneic stem cell transplant. The clonotype comes from a male patient aged 60-70 years who had an allogeneic stem cell transplant from an unrelated donor, so the T cells may come from the graft donor. Some clones in this sample may be carry-over from other donors' samples. V gene TRBV27 combines with J gene TRBJ2-1; 8 nucleotides match TRBD1. CDR3 loop: CASSRRTGTADYEQFF. The CDR3 nucleotides are TGTGCCAGCAGTCGACGGACAGGGACAGCGGACTATGAGCAGTTCTTC.